Sequencing of this TCR beta chain was carried out in a study of technical replicates of blood from several donors. This CDR3 has 13 amino acids. Per the germline V gene, CDR1 is SQVTM and CDR2 is ANQGSEA. V was pared by 5 bases and J by 0 bases, with 8 bases between. Measured with immunoSEQ multiplex PCR; TCRdb has only the in-frame clones, and not every one. The sample includes fewer than 85,000 clones, roughly 92% of them seen just once. The receptor's source is a human donor in good health. Sequencing used T cells isolated from PBMCs. The chain recombines TRBV29-1 with TRBJ1-3, with D unclear. The CDR3 region is CSVYMNSGNTIYF. The DNA of the CDR3 is TGCAGCGTTTACATGAACTCTGGAAACACCATATATTTT.